The 29 T cell receptor beta chains below all came from one sample that was sequenced in a study of beta chain features in type 1 diabetes. Expressed TCRB transcripts were sequenced after all isolated RNA was converted to cDNA. Clones were read by immunoSEQ multiplex PCR, and TCRdb kept only the in-frame ones, dropping some. The sample lists about 220,000 clones; roughly a tenth were seen once. Sample: central memory CD4+ T cells from blood. Receptor source: a young man in good health.

The table lists this clone with many counts. V gene TRBV27 combines with J gene TRBJ2-4; tentative D call: TRBD1 (5 bases). This CDR3 region has 14 residues. CDR1 and CDR2 from the germline V gene are MNHEY and SMNVEV (reference sequence). V dropped 9 bases and J dropped 2 bases, with 14 bases sitting between them. This CDR3 is CASKGIGSKNIQYF. CDR3 coding DNA: TGTGCCAGTAAGGGGATCGGATCCAAAAACATTCAGTACTTC.

A single count supports this clone. This chain links TRBV5-4 with TRBJ2-7; TRBD2 might be the D (5 bases). V lost 4 bases and J 5 bases, leaving 19 bases between the germline ends. Germline V gene lookup returns CDR1 SGHNT and CDR2 YYREEE (reference sequence). The CDR3 has 15 amino acids. The CDR3 is CASSPRSEGRDEQYF. The CDR3 DNA reads as TGTGCCAGCAGCCCCCGTAGTGAGGGTCGGGACGAGCAGTACTTC.

This clone was detected a few times. The CDR3 spells CASAGWAGYGYTF. The DNA for the CDR3 is TGTGCCAGCGCCGGTTGGGCTGGCTATGGCTACACCTTC. The chain employs TRBV6-1 and TRBJ1-2, with D uncertain. The V gene's germline CDR1 is MNHNS and CDR2 SASEGT. The CDR3 runs to 13 residues. With 8 bases removed from V and 4 bases from J, the gap between germline ends came to 14 bases.

In its sample, this clone was seen many times. This sequence joins TRBV7-2 and TRBJ2-1; possible D gene TRBD2, 6 bases. The ends were cut back, 5 bases at V and 1 base at J, with 18 bases in the middle. This CDR3 is 17 amino acids long. Per the germline V gene, CDR1 is SGHTA and CDR2 is FQGNSA. The CDR3 coding sequence is TGTGCCAGCAGCCCGCGGAGCGCTAGCGATTCCTACAATGAGCAGTTCTTC. Translated, it gives CASSPRSASDSYNEQFF.

This clone came up a few times. The chain uses TRBV29-1 and TRBJ2-7; no clear D gene. Germline V gene sequence: CDR1 SQVTM, CDR2 ANQGSEA. CDR3 length: 11 amino acids. V was pared by 7 bases and J by 0 bases, with 7 bases between. The DNA for the CDR3 is TGCAGCGCAACCCTCTCCTACGAGCAGTACTTC. Encoded protein: CSATLSYEQYF.

Only a few counts were recorded for this clone. The CDR3 here is CASSLWALAGGRPSEQYF. CDR3 bases: TGTGCCAGCAGTTTATGGGCCCTAGCGGGCGGGAGGCCCTCCGAGCAGTACTTC. This chain connects TRBV27 to TRBJ2-7; TRBD2 agrees at 8 bases. From germline, CDR1 is MNHEY and CDR2 SMNVEV (reference sequence). The CDR3 has 18 residues. V shed 1 base, J shed 6 bases, and the junction held 17 bases outside the gene matches.

The chain uses TRBV6-5 and TRBJ2-1; 8 bases agree with TRBD2. The germline V gene encodes CDR1 MNHEY and CDR2 SVGAGI. CDR3 length: 14 amino acids. With V trimmed by 6 bases and J by 10 bases, 11 bases remained unmatched. The CDR3 sequence: CASSHKRGRVEQFF. CDR3 DNA: TGTGCCAGCAGCCACAAGCGGGGGCGGGTAGAGCAGTTCTTC.

This clone came up many times. The chain has TRBV4-1 and TRBJ1-1, with a possible D match to TRBD1 (6 bases). The CDR3 contains 13 residues. Trimming left V 3 bases short and J 7 bases short, with 12 bases between. Germline V gene lookup returns CDR1 MGHRA and CDR2 YSYEKL. The CDR3 DNA sequence: TGCGCCAGCAGCCAGATACAGGGAGGTGAAGCTTTCTTT. It specifies CASSQIQGGEAFF.

Only a few counts were recorded for this clone. The rearrangement uses TRBV9 and TRBJ2-3; 7 bases match TRBD1. The germline gives CDR1 SGDLS, CDR2 YYNGEE. After removal of 0 bases from V and 1 base from J, the junction contained 2 bases not matched to a gene. This CDR3 region has 15 residues. CDR3 DNA sequence: TGTGCCAGCAGCGTAGCAAGGGGGCGCACAGATACGCAGTATTTT. It yields the protein CASSVARGRTDTQYF.

The chain employs TRBV9 and TRBJ1-2; D ambiguous. CDR1 is SGDLS, CDR2 YYNGEE, per germline. V was trimmed by 4 bases and J by 5 bases, leaving 15 bases between them. The CDR3 has 14 residues. The CDR3 here is CASSSVSGGYGYTF. CDR3 nucleotide sequence: TGTGCCAGCAGCTCTGTGTCGGGAGGGTATGGCTACACCTTC.

Ten or more counts support this clone. V is TRBV27 and J is TRBJ1-1; no reliable D call. Trimming pared 5 bases from V and 1 base from J, leaving 8 bases between. CDR3 length equals 13 residues. Germline CDR1 is MNHEY and CDR2 is SMNVEV (reference sequence). The CDR3 nucleotides are TGTGCCAGCAGTCGGGGTAGGAACACTGAAGCTTTCTTT. It specifies CASSRGRNTEAFF.

V is TRBV2 and J is TRBJ2-7, with D possibly being TRBD2 (5 bases). This CDR3 has 14 residues. The germline CDR1 and CDR2 sequences are SNHLY and FYNNEI. V was clipped by 7 bases and J by 0 bases, with 13 bases between them. The CDR3 coding sequence is TGTGCCAGCAAGGGAGACCTGAGCTCCTACGAGCAGTACTTC. As protein: CASKGDLSSYEQYF.

The chain links TRBV5-4 to TRBJ2-3; TRBD1 or TRBD2 may be the D gene (5 bases each). The V end lost 4 bases, the J end lost 0 bases, and 12 bases lay between the germline ends. The germline CDR1 and CDR2 sequences are SGHNT and YYREEE (reference sequence). The CDR3 extends over 15 amino acids. CDR3 residues: CASSVGPTSTDTQYF. CDR3 bases: TGTGCCAGCAGCGTGGGACCGACTAGCACAGATACGCAGTATTTT. Full variable domain (missing parts from reference TRBV5-4 and TRBJ2-3): ETGVTQSPTHLIKTRGQQVTLRCSSQSGHNTVSWYQQALGQGPQFIFQYYREEENGRGNFPPRFSGLQFPNYSSELNVNALELDDSALYLCASSVGPTSTDTQYFGPGTRLTVL.

The J gene is TRBJ2-5, the V gene TRBV29-1; perhaps TRBD2 as D (5 bases). Germline V gene sequence: CDR1 SQVTM, CDR2 ANQGSEA. CDR3 length: 13 amino acids. V was pared by 2 bases and J by 5 bases, with 12 bases between. CDR3 region: CSVELRLRETQYF. In DNA, the CDR3 is TGCAGCGTTGAACTCCGACTAAGGGAGACCCAGTACTTC.

A note on this clone: This likely traces to a read error, being one base from a far larger clone. The genes are TRBV7-9 and TRBJ2-5, with TRBD1 identical over 7 bases. This CDR3 is 16 amino acids long. After removal of 3 bases from V and 6 bases from J, the junction contained 13 bases not matched to a gene. Germline V gene sequence: CDR1 SEHNR, CDR2 FQNEAQ (reference sequence). CDR3 in amino acids: CASSLIGEGAAKTQYF. CDR3 DNA sequence: TGTGCCAGCAGCTTGATTGGTGAGGGGGCGGCGAAGACCCAGTACTTC.

This clone was seen only a few times. The gene calls are TRBV15 and TRBJ2-7; 8 bases map to TRBD1. V trimming: 0 bases; J trimming: 1 base; junction bases outside the gene matches: 2. This CDR3 has 15 amino acids. Germline CDR1 is LNHNV and CDR2 is YYDKDF (reference sequence). The CDR3 DNA follows: TGTGCCACCAGCAGAGAACAGGGGGGTTCCTACGAGCAGTACTTC. Its translation is CATSREQGGSYEQYF.

This clone has more than one count but fewer than ten. The CDR3 region has the DNA TGTGCCAGCAGTGACAGGGAGCCTGGGGCCAACGTCCTGACTTTC. As protein: CASSDREPGANVLTF. The chain combines TRBV2 with TRBJ2-6; D assignment may be TRBD1 or TRBD2 (5 bases each). Germline CDR1 and CDR2: SNHLY and FYNNEI. Trimming pared 3 bases from V and 2 bases from J, leaving 8 bases between. The CDR3 has 15 amino acids.

This rearrangement joins TRBV30 to TRBJ2-7, with D unclear. CDR1 and CDR2 from the germline V gene are GTSNPN and SVGIG (reference sequence). This CDR3 has 13 amino acids. The V end was cut by 6 bases, the J end by 3 bases, with 15 bases between. The CDR3 loop reads CACTRADYYEQYF. For the CDR3, the DNA is TGTGCCTGCACCCGGGCCGATTACTACGAGCAGTACTTC.

This clone was seen a handful of times. V usage is TRBV9 and J usage is TRBJ1-4; no reliable D call. The CDR3 has 16 residues. CDR1 is SGDLS, CDR2 YYNGEE, per germline. V was clipped by 4 bases and J by 7 bases, with 20 bases between them. CDR3 in DNA: TGTGCCAGCAGCCCCGGCAGGCAAATTCGCGGTGAAAAACTGTTTTTT. This sequence encodes CASSPGRQIRGEKLFF.

This chain uses TRBV30 with TRBJ2-7, with D possibly matching TRBD1 (5 bases). V gave up 2 bases and J gave up 1 base, with 12 bases separating them. The germline V gene has CDR1 GTSNPN and CDR2 SVGIG (reference sequence). This CDR3 comprises 14 residues. Here the CDR3 reads CAWSLQGGSYEQYF. CDR3 nucleotide sequence: TGTGCCTGGAGTCTGCAGGGTGGGTCCTACGAGCAGTACTTC.

V is TRBV10-3 and J is TRBJ2-7; the D gene is possibly TRBD2 (5 bases). The CDR3 runs 14 residues. CDR1 is ENHRY and CDR2 is SYGVKD in the germline V gene. The V end lost 4 bases, the J end lost 1 base, and 11 bases lay between the germline ends. CDR3 sequence (DNA): TGTGCCATCAGTGTTGCGGGCGGATCCTACGAGCAGTACTTC. Protein: CAISVAGGSYEQYF.

The chain is built from TRBV29-1 and TRBJ2-3; the match to TRBD2 covers 7 bases. CDR1 SQVTM and CDR2 ANQGSEA come from the germline V gene. The CDR3 is 12 residues long. J gave up 6 bases and V 6 bases, and 6 bases lay outside the gene matches. DNA for the CDR3: TGCAGCGTAGTTCCGGGAGGCGATACGCAGTATTTT. Protein sequence: CSVVPGGDTQYF.

This clone was seen more than once but under ten times. The genes are TRBV30 and TRBJ2-3; D gene unclear. Looked up from germline, CDR1 is GTSNPN and CDR2 is SVGIG (reference sequence). This CDR3 is built from 14 residues. Trimming shortened V by 0 bases and J by 5 bases, and 12 bases separated the two germline ends. The CDR3 loop reads CAWSVRSIGDTQYF. CDR3 bases: TGTGCCTGGAGTGTACGGTCTATTGGAGATACGCAGTATTTT.

A few counts support this clone. The chain is built from TRBV6-5 and TRBJ2-7; a weak D match, TRBD1 (6 bases). V was cut by 0 bases and J by 2 bases, with 11 bases left in between. Germline CDR1 MNHEY, CDR2 SVGAGI. The CDR3 extends over 15 amino acids. The DNA of the CDR3 is TGTGCCAGCAGTTACTCGATGGGGACAACCTACGAGCAGTACTTC. Protein product: CASSYSMGTTYEQYF.

The chain has TRBV19 and TRBJ1-1; 8 bases are shared with TRBD1. There are 15 residues in the CDR3. The germline gives CDR1 LNHDA, CDR2 SQIVND (reference sequence). After removal of 1 base from V and 2 bases from J, the junction contained 3 bases not matched to a gene. Written as DNA, the CDR3 is TGTGCCAGTAGTATAGGGTCAGGGGGCAACACTGAAGCTTTCTTT. It specifies CASSIGSGGNTEAFF.

The chain recombines TRBV5-1 with TRBJ2-7; D gene uncertain. Deletions cut 1 base from V and 3 bases from J, with 8 bases between. In germline, CDR1 is SGHRS, CDR2 YFSETQ. This CDR3 has 13 residues. The CDR3 DNA follows: TGCGCCAGCAGCTTGCGCGGAGACTACGAGCAGTACTTC. It encodes CASSLRGDYEQYF.

This clone showed up just a few times. It may be a read error: a sequence one base away is much more abundant. V usage is TRBV7-6 and J usage is TRBJ2-6, with D uncertain. This CDR3 region has 14 residues. The V gene lost 3 bases and the J gene lost 0 bases, with 3 bases spanning the gap. Germline V gene data show CDR1 as SGHVS and CDR2 as FNYEAQ. The CDR3 bases are TGTGCCAGCAGCTTGGACTCTGGGGCCAACGTCCTGACTTTC. Encoded protein: CASSLDSGANVLTF.

CDR3 residues: CSVGRGQGEKLFF. The CDR3 DNA reads TGCAGCGTTGGAAGGGGGCAGGGTGAAAAACTGTTTTTT. V and J are TRBV29-1 and TRBJ1-4, with 7 bases that match TRBD1. V shed 4 bases and J 7 bases; nucleotides not matched to a gene: 6. This CDR3 comprises 13 residues. Germline V gene data show CDR1 as SQVTM and CDR2 as ANQGSEA.

The rearrangement joins TRBV4-3 to TRBJ1-5, with D unclear. CDR1 is LGHNA and CDR2 is YSLEER in the germline V gene. The V and J ends lost 0 bases and 4 bases respectively, with 7 bases between them. CDR3 size: 14 residues. The DNA of the CDR3 is TGCGCCAGCAGCCAAGATCCAGGAAATCAGCCCCAGCATTTT. Protein: CASSQDPGNQPQHF.